This record covers a single TCR beta chain. This clonotype was observed a handful of times. Its specific antigen is unknown. The input lacks base qualities; no much larger clone sits a single base away. From the second PCR step on, the TCR alpha and beta chain libraries were amplified in separate reactions. CMV status of each donor was established by measuring IFNgamma production from CD4+ T cells after fresh PBMCs were stimulated overnight with CMV viral lysate. Using Miltenyi beads, CD4 T cells were first positively selected, and CD8 T cells were then positively selected from the CD4-negative fraction. Cells were stained for CD3, CD4, CD8, CD45RA, CD27 and a live/dead dye and were sorted on a BD Aria II into four subsets based on CD45RA and CD27. A few healthy volunteers provided blood, and the blood of each volunteer was split into CD4 and CD8 T cells and then into four differentiation subsets. Roughly 120 ml of peripheral blood was collected from each donor, and PBMC were isolated by Ficoll-Paque PLUS density-gradient centrifugation. Sorted cells were lysed in RLT buffer, and RNA was extracted with a Qiagen RNeasy kit and stored at -80°C.

V loses 1 base, J loses 6 bases, and the germline ends lie 6 bases apart. The cysteine opens and the phenylalanine closes a CDR3 of 12 amino acids. The entry retains the CDR3 DNA only, 36 bases that are in frame from base 1. From the germline V gene, CDR1 is SGDLS and CDR2 is YYNGEE. This sample is drawn from a study of naive and memory T cell subsets (dated by TCRdb to the late 2010s). A note on the overall study: Sorted naive and memory T cell subsets from peripheral blood were analyzed in the study using a UMI-based, open-source pipeline for TCR alpha and beta sequencing. IgG serology results and the functional CMV T cell responses were in complete agreement. RNA was DNase-treated and reverse transcribed with TCR constant-region primers, mostly using SuperScript III. What the work shows at the level of the full study, not this receptor alone: In both CD4 and CD8 cells, a rise in Gini index and a fall in Shannon and inverse Simpson diversity were observed from naive through CM, EM and EMRA. TCR abundance followed a power law whose exponent differed between naive and memory subsets but was consistent across the three individuals. The repertoire findings for the naive and memory subsets could not be validated against a ground truth, as none was available. RNA-based TCR counts may be affected by expression changes linked to T cell activation and differentiation. Each clonotype was defined as a single alpha or beta chain sequence rather than as a paired alpha/beta receptor. Once error correction was done, more than 95% of naive TCR sequences showed up just once, which made the naive abundance distributions much steeper than those of the memory subsets.

Receptors were amplified or captured by UMI-ligation and nested PCR. The beta constant-region primer was an equimolar mix of two oligonucleotides covering both TRBC1 and TRBC2. Four rounds of PCR, combining the SP2 primer with nested alpha and beta constant-region primers, were used to amplify the ligated cDNA. T4 RNA ligase 1 ligated a single-stranded oligonucleotide carrying the SP2 primer and a 12-nucleotide UMI to the cDNA 3' end. Incubation of the ligation reaction was carried out at 16 degrees C for about 19-24 hours. To avoid over-amplification, PCR2 was usually performed as a SYBR Green qPCR and halted once a predetermined threshold was reached. Apart from the first purification, every purification step used Agencourt AMPure XP magnetic beads. Libraries were quantified by Qubit and checked on a TapeStation, where a main peak was expected near 650 bp. Pooled libraries were sequenced on an Illumina MiSeq with v2 2x251 paired-end kits, typically giving about 0.95-2.2 million reads per sample. Each sample library was pooled at roughly 4.4 nM, and roughly 4.5-7% PhiX was included to improve cluster recognition. Regarding the original processing steps: FASTQ reads processed by Demultiplexor were assigned V and J genes by Decombinator through tag matching that tolerated a single base-pair mismatch. By using UMIs, Collapsinator corrected both sequencing errors and the frequency errors caused by PCR heterogeneity. TCRs were translated and CDR3s were extracted from the conserved cysteine to the FGXG phenylalanine by CDR3Translator, with non-productive sequences being flagged. Gini, Shannon entropy and inverse Simpson indices were calculated on repertoires that had been subsampled to equal numbers of UMI-defined TCRs. Clonotype abundance distributions were fitted to a power law by maximum likelihood within the linear range. Similar UMI counts, unique TCR numbers and clonal distributions were obtained with the pipeline and with MIGEC on one naive CD8 sample. Repertoires were searched for around 7,000 CMV-associated CDR3 sequences compiled from VDJdb and a published dataset. Through fastp at Q25 and MiXCR, TCRdb rebuilt clones from the public reads, retaining in-frame beta chains. Under each unique CDR3 protein, matching rows form one entry showing the most common genes and DNA. What appears here as the V and J calls and clone size reflects TCRdb's work, not the paper's. The sample table holds 95,000 to 150,000 distinct CDR3 sequences, of which 36% were seen once. Roughly 0.9% of the sample is in the top ten clones.

The sample comprised central memory CD4+ T cells from blood. The sample's cell subset or site label, in plain terms: central memory, CD45RA- CD27+. The chain is made from TRBV9 and TRBJ2-3; TRBD2 is perhaps the D gene, given 5 matching bases. This TCR came from a human donor in good health. The CDR3 loop reads CASSVREDTQYF. The bases are TGTGCCAGCAGCGTAAGGGAGGATACGCAGTATTTT.